What follows describes a single T cell receptor (beta chain). Its antigen is unknown. Base quality data are lacking; no much larger clone is found one base away. Using the immunoSEQ assay, TCRB CDR3 regions were amplified from 2 to 2.5 micrograms of genomic DNA, or from all available DNA when less than that was on hand. The multiplex PCR relied on 60 forward primers for TCR V beta segments and 13 reverse primers for J beta segments. To estimate the number of reads per starting template, synthetic control templates were added to each sample at limiting dilution. The Illumina HiSeq System generated 87 bp sequencing reads. As for the original processing: PCR and sequencing errors were removed by merging closely related sequences with a nearest neighbor algorithm. TCR overlap was measured as the percentage of unique tumor TCR beta sequences that were also present in the peripheral blood of the same patient. TCRdb stores this immuneACCESS table with in-frame sequences only. Part of the clones is absent; in the studies checked, under half of the shortfall reflects unresolved V genes, and no reason is known for the rest. V and J calls and clone size are given by that table; D and trimming were obtained from the DNA. This sample gives tens of thousands of clones in total; around 85% of them show up just once. The ten top clones hold about a sixth of the sample.

This record comes from a study of glioma-infiltrating T cells after dendritic cell vaccination (dated by TCRdb to about 2016). About the full investigation: Of the roughly 15 glioblastoma patients in the cohort, all drawn from Phase I and II dendritic cell vaccination trials, 9 were newly diagnosed and 6 had recurrent disease. Between the early 2000s and the early 2010s, the patients were given dendritic cell vaccination pulsed with autologous tumor lysate. To make the vaccine, monocyte-derived dendritic cells were cultured for about seven days with IL-4 and GM-CSF and then pulsed overnight with autologous tumor lysate. Each patient got three intradermal injections of the dendritic cell vaccine, spaced at biweekly intervals, in the arm below the axilla. Deep sequencing of TCR beta CDR3 regions was used to quantify tumor-infiltrating lymphocyte content and compare tumor and blood repertoires in dendritic cell-vaccinated glioblastoma patients. Survival after dendritic cell vaccination was correlated with TCR sequencing metrics, including TIL content and tumor-blood repertoire overlap. The paper's findings and limits, for the study overall: No direct relationship between TCR clonality and survival was found, suggesting that a diverse polyclonal response may matter. The cohort was small and heterogeneous, few patients had complete blood and tumor sets, and even fewer had initial-recurrent tumor pairs. After dendritic cell vaccination, a higher estimated pretreatment TIL content predicted longer time to progression and longer overall survival. The TCR overlap response model with three groups was called speculative and said to need prospective validation.

At the junction V is shortened by 9 bases and J by 0 bases, with 15 bases in between. The CDR3, from cysteine to phenylalanine, totals 15 residues. This entry keeps only the CDR3 DNA: 45 bases, framed from base 1. CDR1 MNHNY and CDR2 SVGAGI were looked up in the germline V gene (reference sequence). Interpreted using the paper, the time point label stands for: after dendritic cell vaccination, including at tumor progression/relapse. Patients were selected for having adequate residual fresh-frozen tumor tissue and more than two years of available survival data. An isocitrate dehydrogenase mutation was not carried by any of the glioblastoma patients, although molecular status was otherwise variable. PBMC were collected before vaccination, two weeks after the third vaccination, and at tumor progression when it occurred. The Qiagen DNeasy Blood extraction Kit was used for extraction of genomic DNA.

The rearrangement joined TRBV6-6 to TRBJ1-5; 6 matching bases give a weak D call of TRBD1. The sample consisted of blood, taken after dendritic cell vaccination. This receptor was taken from a human donor with glioblastoma. CDR3 sequence: CASTLTGDSNQPQHF. In nucleotides, the sequence is TGTGCCAGTACCTTGACAGGAGATAGCAATCAGCCCCAGCATTTT.